These 8 T cell receptor beta chains share one sample of origin, sequenced in a study of blood T cell repertoires in COVID-19. Data came from immunoSEQ multiplex PCR; TCRdb stores just in-frame clones and leaves some out. The sample carries about 120,000 clones, over 65% recorded once. The sequencing input was peripheral blood. Every receptor here comes from a man aged 60-69 years with acute or convalescent COVID-19.

The chain employs TRBV7-2 and TRBJ2-1; TRBD2 agrees at 10 bases. J gave up 0 bases and V 4 bases, and 12 bases lay outside the gene matches. The CDR3 spans 19 residues. Germline V lookup: CDR1 SGHTA, CDR2 FQGNSA. The CDR3 reads CASSSAGGSGRSSYNEQFF. Here the CDR3 DNA reads TGTGCCAGCAGCTCCGCCGGGGGTAGCGGGAGGAGCTCCTACAATGAGCAGTTCTTC.

This rearrangement joins TRBV29-1 to TRBJ2-3; D gene unclear. V shed 1 base and J shed 6 bases, with 11 bases lying between them. The CDR3 has 13 residues. CDR1 is SQVTM, CDR2 ANQGSEA, per germline. Here the CDR3 DNA reads TGCAGCGTTGAAGGATCTGTCCAGGATACGCAGTATTTT. It codes for CSVEGSVQDTQYF.

This clone appeared once. This chain joins TRBV29-1 and TRBJ2-2; D is possibly TRBD1 (5 bases). V was pared by 3 bases and J by 6 bases, with 14 bases between. CDR1 and CDR2 from the germline V gene are SQVTM and ANQGSEA. This CDR3 has 14 residues. For the CDR3, the DNA is TGCAGCGTTGATACGCAGGGCTTATCCGGGGAGCTGTTTTTT. This gives the protein CSVDTQGLSGELFF.

The genes are TRBV13 and TRBJ2-1; 9 nucleotides align to TRBD2. V lost 1 base to trimming and J lost 4 bases; unmatched junction nucleotides: 8. The germline gives CDR1 PRHDT, CDR2 FYEKMQ (reference sequence). The CDR3 contains 17 residues. The CDR3 loop is CASSLESGGRVYNEQFF. In nucleotides, the CDR3 is TGTGCCAGCAGCTTAGAATCCGGCGGGAGGGTATACAATGAGCAGTTCTTC. The variable domain in full, completed from reference TRBV13 and TRBJ2-1, reads AAGVIQSPRHLIKEKRETATLKCYPIPRHDTVYWYQQGPGQDPQFLISFYEKMQSDKGSIPDRFSAQQFSDYHSELNMSSLELGDSALYFCASSLESGGRVYNEQFFGPGTRLTVL.

The V call is TRBV28, the J call TRBJ2-3; D remains unclear. V was clipped by 6 bases and J by 3 bases, with 13 bases between them. CDR1 and CDR2 (germline): MDHEN, SYDVKM. The CDR3 length is 14 residues. The CDR3 here is CASSPIFETDTQYF. CDR3 coding DNA: TGTGCCAGCAGCCCCATTTTTGAGACAGATACGCAGTATTTT.

The chain combines TRBV14 with TRBJ2-3; D may be TRBD2 (6 bases). The CDR3 contains 15 residues. The V gene's germline CDR1 is SGHDN and CDR2 FVKESK. V dropped 2 bases and J dropped 7 bases, with 16 bases sitting between them. In DNA form, the CDR3 reads TGTGCCAGCAGCCAAACTCAGGGACTTCCCTATACGCAGTATTTT. Protein sequence: CASSQTQGLPYTQYF.

V and J are TRBV5-1 and TRBJ2-5, with D perhaps matching TRBD1 (6 bases). Germline values: CDR1 SGHRS, CDR2 YFSETQ. This CDR3 spans 14 amino acids. Between the trimmed V and J ends, which lost 4 bases and 4 bases, there was a span of 14 bases. In DNA, the CDR3 is TGCGCCAGCAGCCCTGGACAGTGGGGAGAGACCCAGTACTTC. Translation gives CASSPGQWGETQYF. The complete variable domain, with remaining parts taken from reference TRBV5-1 and TRBJ2-5, reads KAGVTQTPRYLIKTRGQQVTLSCSPISGHRSVSWYQQTPGQGLQFLFEYFSETQRNKGNFPGRFSGRQFSNSRSEMNVSTLELGDSALYLCASSPGQWGETQYFGPGTRLLVL.

The genes are TRBV6-5 and TRBJ2-7; TRBD1 matches 10 bases. This CDR3 is built from 14 residues. Trimming cost V 7 bases and J 6 bases; bases outside gene matches: 9. Germline CDR1 and CDR2: MNHEY and SVGAGI. CDR3 DNA sequence: TGTGCCAGCAAGGCAGGGACAGGGGCGGCCGAGCAGTACTTC. Translation gives CASKAGTGAAEQYF.